The clone carrying this T cell receptor beta chain was seen many times. Its antigen is as yet unknown. The entry originates in a study of tumor and adjacent non-tumor tissue in lung cancer. About the study: Each sample yielded a few million productive TCRbeta reads on average. General study results and limits: Tumor tissue had significantly higher TCR diversity than normal lung. Higher tumor TCR diversity was associated with shorter survival. Top 100 clones took a larger repertoire share in normal lung.

No cell sorting was done before RNA was extracted from the tissue. This non-tumor lung sample came from over 3 cm beyond the tumor edge. The library came from three nested PCR rounds adapted from ARM-PCR protocols. TCRdb ran MiXCR on the multiplex PCR reads and lists one entry per CDR3 protein. The data contain 52,000 or so distinct CDR3 sequences, 70% to 80% of them seen just once; the ten biggest clones take up more than 20%. V was clipped by 6 bases and J by 7 bases; unmatched bases: 8. The germline V gene has CDR1 SEHNR and CDR2 FQNEAQ (reference sequence). The CDR3 extends over 13 amino acids. J is TRBJ1-2 and V is TRBV7-9; 7 bases are shared with TRBD1. The specimen was distant non-tumor lung tissue. This sequence was found in a woman aged 55 to 70 with non-small cell lung cancer. The CDR3 coding sequence is TGTGCCAGCAGTTCGGGACAGCAGCGTGGCTACACCTTC. As protein: CASSSGQQRGYTF.